These 25 T cell receptor beta chains were sequenced from one sample in a study of T cells in Graves' hyperthyroidism and ophthalmopathy. From RNA transcripts, TCR beta CDR3 regions were amplified. During a first-round RT-PCR of the TCR CDR3, the HTBI primer set was used. Each CDR3 protein gets one entry after TCRdb re-called the multiplex PCR reads with MiXCR. The data contain some 620,000 distinct CDR3 sequences, 15% to 20% of them singletons. The specimen was blood. These receptors came from a young woman with Graves' hyperthyroidism.

The chain combines TRBV5-1 with TRBJ2-7, with 11 bases fitting TRBD1. CDR3 size: 17 residues. Germline V gene data show CDR1 as SGHRS and CDR2 as YFSETQ. V gave up 6 bases and J gave up 4 bases; unmatched junction bases: 15. CDR3 loop: CASKGTSGQGAKYEQYF. Written as DNA, the CDR3 is TGCGCCAGCAAGGGCACGTCCGGACAGGGGGCGAAATACGAGCAGTACTTC.

The chain has TRBV7-6 and TRBJ2-3, with 8 bases fitting TRBD2. This CDR3 has 15 residues. V dropped 3 bases and J dropped 0; count of bases not matched to a gene: 2. Germline lookup yields CDR1 SGHVS and CDR2 FNYEAQ. Here the CDR3 reads CASSFIAGSTDTQYF. The CDR3 region has the DNA TGTGCCAGCAGCTTTATAGCGGGAAGCACAGATACGCAGTATTTT. Full variable domain (rest looked up from reference TRBV7-6 and TRBJ2-3): GAGVSQSPRYKVTKRGQDVALRCDPISGHVSLYWYRQALGQGPEFLTYFNYEAQQDKSGLPNDRFSAERPEGSISTLTIQRTEQRDSAMYRCASSFIAGSTDTQYFGPGTRLTVL.

This clonotype has just a few counts. The CDR3 protein is CASSYVVNQPQHF. The CDR3 DNA sequence: TGTGCCAGCAGTTACGTCGTAAATCAGCCCCAGCATTTT. V and J are TRBV6-5 and TRBJ1-5; D unclear. Germline values: CDR1 MNHEY, CDR2 SVGAGI. The CDR3 sequence is 13 residues long. The ends were cut back, 2 bases at V and 4 bases at J, with 6 bases in the middle.

At least ten counts were recorded for this clonotype. The V and J genes are TRBV28 and TRBJ1-6; D unclear. Germline V gene data show CDR1 as MDHEN and CDR2 as SYDVKM. There are 12 residues in the CDR3. The V end lost 3 bases, the J end lost 13 bases, and 10 bases lay between the germline ends. CDR3 region: CASSFESSPLHF. The CDR3 nucleotides are TGTGCCAGCAGTTTTGAGTCTTCGCCCCTCCACTTT.

This clonotype showed up many times. The chain joins TRBV30 to TRBJ2-7; no reliable D call. The CDR3 is 12 residues long. Germline assignment: CDR1 GTSNPN and CDR2 SVGIG (reference sequence). Trimming left V 1 base short and J 3 bases short, with 7 bases between. The CDR3 DNA sequence: TGTGCCTGGAGTGAATGGGACTACGAGCAGTACTTC. It is translated as CAWSEWDYEQYF.

Ten or more counts support this clonotype. This sequence joins TRBV6-6 and TRBJ1-2; D is unclear. V lost 1 base and J 2 bases, leaving 5 bases between the germline ends. The CDR3 extends over 13 amino acids. Germline V lookup: CDR1 MNHNY, CDR2 SVGAGI (reference sequence). The CDR3 bases are TGTGCCAGCAGTTACTACGGAAACTATGGCTACACCTTC. It codes for CASSYYGNYGYTF.

The chain is built from TRBV19 and TRBJ2-2; 8 bases fit TRBD1. CDR1 and CDR2 from the germline V gene are LNHDA and SQIVND (reference sequence). The junction had 5 bases not matched to a gene; V was cut back by 5 bases and J by 6 bases. The CDR3 is made up of 14 amino acids. CDR3 in DNA: TGTGCCAGTAGTGTTCAGGGGGCTCCCGGGGAGCTGTTTTTT. It encodes CASSVQGAPGELFF.

This clonotype occurred a few times. The chain employs TRBV4-3 and TRBJ2-7; 8 nucleotides match TRBD1. The CDR3 spans 16 residues. V lost 1 base to trimming and J lost 1 base; unmatched junction nucleotides: 6. Germline loops: CDR1 LGHNA, CDR2 YSLEER. In DNA form, the CDR3 reads TGCGCCAGCAGCCAAGGAGTGACAGGGGCATCCTACGAGCAGTACTTC. Protein: CASSQGVTGASYEQYF.

This chain links TRBV24-1 with TRBJ2-1, with D perhaps matching TRBD1 (6 bases). CDR1 is KGHDR and CDR2 is SFDVKD in the germline V gene. The CDR3 contains 13 residues. Deletions cut 3 bases from V and 6 bases from J, with 8 bases between. The CDR3 DNA sequence: TGTGCCACCAGTGATCAGGGGTTCAATGAGCAGTTCTTC. Translation gives CATSDQGFNEQFF.

The chain links TRBV4-3 to TRBJ2-7, with 7 bases identical to TRBD1. CDR1 and CDR2 from the germline V gene are LGHNA and YSLEER. V trimming: 0 bases; J trimming: 4 bases; junction bases outside the gene matches: 12. CDR3 size: 17 residues. Here the CDR3 DNA reads TGCGCCAGCAGCCAAGATTCTTCGGGCAGGGGGATGTACGAGCAGTACTTC. Its protein is CASSQDSSGRGMYEQYF.

Note on this clonotype: This sequence may be a read error, since a much larger clone differs from it by one base. The rearrangement uses TRBV4-1 and TRBJ1-2; D unclear. Germline V CDR1 and CDR2: MGHRA, YSYEKL. The CDR3 length is 15 residues. CDR3 amino acids: CASSQDVGSGYGHTF. The CDR3 coding sequence is TGCGCCAGCAGCCAAGATGTAGGCAGTGGGTATGGCCACACCTTC.

A few counts support this clonotype. The V gene is TRBV9, the J gene TRBJ2-7, with D perhaps assigned TRBD1 or TRBD2 (5 bases each). This CDR3 contains 15 residues. V shed 3 bases and J shed 2 bases, with 15 bases lying between them. Germline lookup yields CDR1 SGDLS and CDR2 YYNGEE. CDR3 in amino acids: CASSDRDGRPYEQYF. The CDR3, as DNA: TGTGCCAGCAGCGACCGGGACGGTAGACCCTACGAGCAGTACTTC.

This clonotype was seen many times. This chain links TRBV19 with TRBJ1-1; no reliable D call. The CDR3 contains 14 residues. Trimming pared 5 bases from V and 1 base from J, leaving 11 bases between. CDR1 and CDR2 from the germline V gene are LNHDA and SQIVND (reference sequence). Here the CDR3 DNA reads TGTGCCAGTAGTTCAGGACCCCGGAACACTGAAGCTTTCTTT. This gives the protein CASSSGPRNTEAFF.

This clonotype was seen repeatedly, ten times or more. The chain employs TRBV28 and TRBJ2-7; TRBD1 agrees at 7 bases. The CDR3 loop spans 12 amino acids. V lost 7 bases to trimming and J lost 5 bases; unmatched junction nucleotides: 5. Germline V CDR1 and CDR2: MDHEN, SYDVKM. The CDR3 nucleotides are TGTGCCAGCAAACAACAGGGGCACGAGCAGTACTTC. Encoded protein: CASKQQGHEQYF.

In this sample, this clonotype turned up a few times. The CDR3 here is CASRTSGYNEQFF. The DNA of the CDR3 is TGTGCCAGCAGGACTAGCGGTTACAATGAGCAGTTCTTC. V usage is TRBV6-1 and J usage is TRBJ2-1; TRBD2 matches at 9 bases. Germline loops: CDR1 MNHNS, CDR2 SASEGT. The CDR3 loop spans 13 amino acids. The trim removed 6 bases at V and 4 bases at J, leaving 1 base unmatched.

This clonotype was seen only a few times. The chain carries TRBV12-3 or TRBV12-4 and TRBJ1-2; no clear D gene. Trimming cost V 1 base and J 8 bases, with 5 bases left between them. This CDR3 is built from 11 residues. The CDR3 loop reads CASSLVAGYTF. The CDR3 bases are TGTGCCAGCAGTTTAGTAGCGGGCTACACCTTC.

The gene calls are TRBV7-9 and TRBJ2-7; no firm D call. The CDR3 sequence is 14 residues long. Germline CDR1 and CDR2: SEHNR and FQNEAQ (reference sequence). With 4 bases removed from V and 3 bases from J, the gap between germline ends came to 13 bases. CDR3 nucleotide sequence: TGTGCCAGCAGCTCGAGGAACCTGGACTACGAGCAGTACTTC. This sequence encodes CASSSRNLDYEQYF.

This clonotype was seen repeatedly, ten times or more. The chain is built from TRBV30 and TRBJ2-5, with 9 bases fitting TRBD1. The CDR3 spans 14 residues. CDR1 is GTSNPN and CDR2 is SVGIG in the germline V gene (reference sequence). As DNA, the CDR3 is TGTGCGACGACCGGGACAGGGCTTCAAGAGACCCAGTACTTC. Its protein product is CATTGTGLQETQYF.

This clonotype came up many times. The CDR3 loop is CASRPRPGLANYNEQFF. For the CDR3, the DNA is TGTGCCAGCAGGCCTAGACCGGGACTAGCAAACTACAATGAGCAGTTCTTC. The rearrangement links TRBV28 to TRBJ2-1; TRBD2 matches at 9 bases. After removal of 6 bases from V and 3 bases from J, the junction contained 12 bases not matched to a gene. The CDR3 is 17 residues long. Germline V gene sequence: CDR1 MDHEN, CDR2 SYDVKM.

This clonotype was observed many times. This chain links TRBV6-5 with TRBJ2-1; 10 bases line up with TRBD2. Germline loops: CDR1 MNHEY, CDR2 SVGAGI. Trimming took 0 bases from V and 2 from J; bases not matched to a gene: 7. The CDR3 contains 18 residues. The CDR3 loop reads CASSYSARTSGPYNEQFF. In nucleotides, the CDR3 is TGTGCCAGCAGTTACTCGGCTCGGACTAGCGGCCCCTACAATGAGCAGTTCTTC.

Turning to this clonotype: The limits of the CDR3 on the DNA are not certain, so only TCRdb's listed CDR3 is given. The chain joins TRBV3-2 to TRBJ2-2; the D call TRBD2 from the table was never checked on the DNA. TRBV3-2 is labeled a pseudogene. Including both end residues, the CDR3 is 19 amino acids long. The chain's CDR3 is CASSRTRLAGYSCAGELFF.

In this sample, this clonotype turned up many times. J is TRBJ2-7 and V is TRBV20-1, with TRBD1 matching 10 bases. The CDR3 totals 14 residues. With 6 bases clipped from V and 3 bases from J, the junction kept 8 bases outside the gene matches. Germline CDR1 and CDR2: DFQATT and SNEGSKA (reference sequence). CDR3 DNA: TGCAGTGCAAGTCCGGGACAGGGGAACTACGAGCAGTACTTC. Its translation: CSASPGQGNYEQYF.

The table lists this clonotype with a few counts. The chain uses TRBV5-1 and TRBJ2-2; D may be TRBD2 (6 bases). CDR1 is SGHRS, CDR2 YFSETQ, per germline. The CDR3 loop spans 15 amino acids. V lost 3 bases and J 1 base, leaving 10 bases between the germline ends. Here the CDR3 reads CASSYNSGNTGELFF. The CDR3 DNA sequence: TGCGCCAGCAGCTATAATAGCGGGAACACCGGGGAGCTGTTTTTT. Variable domain in full (rest from reference TRBV5-1 and TRBJ2-2): KAGVTQTPRYLIKTRGQQVTLSCSPISGHRSVSWYQQTPGQGLQFLFEYFSETQRNKGNFPGRFSGRQFSNSRSEMNVSTLELGDSALYLCASSYNSGNTGELFFGEGSRLTVL.

This clonotype was picked up a small number of times. The CDR3 DNA is TGTGCCAGCAGCATGACACAGAACACTGAAGCTTTCTTT. Translated: CASSMTQNTEAFF. This chain links TRBV7-8 with TRBJ1-1; D remains ambiguous. The CDR3 length is 13 residues. Trimming stripped 5 bases from V and 1 base from J, with 8 bases between. Germline V lookup: CDR1 SGHVS, CDR2 FQNEAQ.

Turning to this clonotype: Just one base apart from a much larger clone, this may be a read error. V and J are TRBV11-2 and TRBJ2-1; TRBD2 aligns across 11 bases. The CDR3 contains 16 residues. CDR1 and CDR2 (germline): SGHAT, FQNNGV. As DNA, the CDR3 is TGTGCCAGCGGACCTATAGCGGGAGGGCGTGGCAATGAGCGGTTCTTC. It codes for CASGPIAGGRGNERFF.